A selection of T cell receptor beta chains follows, all from one sample in a study of blood T cell repertoires in COVID-19. Repertoires were generated with immunoSEQ multiplex PCR, while TCRdb's copy carries only in-frame clones and drops some. The data hold fewer than 250,000 clones, with 80% to 90% observed a single time. The source material was peripheral blood. These receptor sequences come from an older woman with acute or convalescent COVID-19. The CDR3 runs from the conserved cysteine through the conserved F or W. Each record gives: V gene, clone size, D gene, J gene, CDR3 protein, CDR3 DNA. The D gene is left open where the match is weak. Clone sizes are given selectively: once, few, many, or a class where the clone is expanded.

>TRBV7-2|NA|TRBD1|TRBJ1-3
CASSSGQASNTIYF
TGTGCCAGCAGCTCTGGACAGGCGTCAAACACCATATATTTT
>TRBV5-1|NA|TRBD1|TRBJ2-3
CASSLQGATTDTQYF
TGCGCCAGCAGCCTACAGGGGGCTACCACAGATACGCAGTATTTT
>TRBV19|NA|TRBD1|TRBJ2-7
CASSPGTAYEQYF
TGTGCCAGTAGCCCCGGGACAGCCTACGAGCAGTACTTC
>TRBV7-2|NA|TRBD1|TRBJ1-3
CASSSTGEGGNTIYF
TGTGCCAGCAGCTCGACAGGGGAGGGAGGAAACACCATATATTTT
>TRBV7-2|NA|NA|TRBJ1-6
CASSSRAGNSPLHF
TGTGCCAGCAGCTCTAGGGCAGGGAATTCACCCCTCCACTTT
>TRBV10-3|NA|TRBD1|TRBJ1-1
CAIRPIKGQRNTEAFF
TGTGCCATCAGGCCGATAAAGGGACAGAGGAACACTGAAGCTTTCTTT
>TRBV6-5|once|NA|TRBJ2-2
CASSYDASNTGELFF
TGTGCCAGCAGTTACGATGCCAGTAACACCGGGGAGCTGTTTTTT
>TRBV6-5|NA|NA|TRBJ1-2
CASNPGPLGYTF
TGTGCCAGCAATCCTGGGCCCCTCGGCTACACCTTC
>TRBV18|NA|NA|TRBJ1-3
CASSSTDPGLTGNTIYF
TGTGCCAGCTCAAGTACCGACCCGGGGTTAACTGGAAACACCATATATTTT
>TRBV25-1|NA|NA|TRBJ1-2
CASSERVGAYGYTF
TGTGCCAGCAGTGAACGGGTGGGTGCTTATGGCTACACCTTC
>TRBV5-6|NA|NA|TRBJ2-1
CASSLVTGTYNEQFF
TGTGCCAGCAGCTTGGTAACAGGAACCTACAATGAGCAGTTCTTC
>TRBV6-5|once|TRBD1|TRBJ1-6
CLIGDRGGSPLHF
TGTTTAATAGGGGACAGGGGAGGTTCACCCCTCCACTTT
>TRBV30|NA|TRBD1|TRBJ2-7
CAYSGQGYEQYF
TGTGCCTACTCCGGACAGGGCTACGAGCAGTACTTC
>TRBV7-6|NA|NA|TRBJ1-6
CGTIGGAHF
TGTGGGACAATCGGAGGGGCTCACTTT
>TRBV5-5|few|NA|TRBJ2-7
CASSFSEGSREQYF
TGTGCCAGCAGCTTTAGCGAGGGTTCGAGAGAGCAGTACTTC
>TRBV7-7|NA|TRBD1|TRBJ1-3
CASSLAGTGYF
TGTGCTAGCAGCTTAGCTGGGACAGGATATTTT
>TRBV5-1|NA|TRBD1|TRBJ1-5
CASSPDRGGQPQHF
TGCGCCAGCAGTCCGGACAGGGGAGGACAGCCCCAGCATTTT
>TRBV6-1|NA|NA|TRBJ2-3
CASSEVQGIRDTQYF
TGTGCCAGCAGTGAAGTACAGGGTATTAGGGATACGCAGTATTTT
>TRBV2|NA|NA|TRBJ1-2
CASLAAAGYGYTF
TGTGCCAGCCTCGCCGCGGCTGGGTATGGCTACACCTTC
>TRBV7-2|few|NA|TRBJ1-2
CASSLETVRSYTF
TGTGCCAGCAGCTTAGAGACGGTCAGGAGCTACACCTTC
>TRBV9|NA|NA|TRBJ1-5
CASSERNSNQPQHF
TGTGCCAGCAGCGAGAGAAATAGCAATCAGCCCCAGCATTTT
>TRBV6-2/TRBV6-3|NA|TRBD2|TRBJ2-5
CASSLAGRGETQYF
TGTGCCAGCAGTCTAGCGGGGCGAGGAGAGACCCAGTACTTC
>TRBV5-1|NA|TRBD2|TRBJ2-3
CASSEAGVTDTQYF
TGCGCCAGCAGCGAGGCGGGAGTCACAGATACGCAGTATTTT
>TRBV20-1|NA|TRBD1|TRBJ2-1
CSASGDSLIAEQFF
TGCAGTGCTAGTGGGGACAGCTTGATTGCTGAGCAGTTCTTC
>TRBV7-2|NA|TRBD2|TRBJ2-7
CASSTGLAGGREQYF
TGTGCCAGCAGCACCGGACTAGCGGGGGGGCGAGAGCAGTACTTC
>TRBV7-2|NA|NA|TRBJ1-1
CASSLEGRGTTEAFF
TGTGCCAGCAGCTTAGAGGGGAGGGGGACCACTGAAGCTTTCTTT
>TRBV5-8|NA|TRBD1|TRBJ1-2
CASSASPGGRGYTF
TGTGCCAGCAGCGCTTCCCCAGGGGGACGTGGCTACACCTTC
>TRBV5-1|NA|TRBD1|TRBJ1-3
CASSLGGTDTIYF
TGCGCCAGCAGCTTAGGGGGCACTGACACCATATATTTT
>TRBV5-8|few|NA|TRBJ1-5
CASSFARASNQPQHF
TGTGCCAGCAGCTTTGCCAGGGCAAGCAATCAGCCCCAGCATTTT
>TRBV19|NA|TRBD1|TRBJ1-5
CASSIRGLHQPQHF
TGTGCCAGTAGTATCAGGGGGTTGCATCAGCCCCAGCATTTT
>TRBV4-2|NA|TRBD2|TRBJ2-2
CASSQDRREVNTGELFF
TGTGCCAGCAGCCAAGATCGCCGGGAGGTGAACACCGGGGAGCTGTTTTTT
>TRBV5-5|NA|NA|TRBJ1-4
CASSLAGGSTNEKLFF
TGTGCCAGCAGCTTGGCGGGGGGATCGACTAATGAAAAACTGTTTTTT
>TRBV28|NA|TRBD1|TRBJ1-2
CASTPVRQGSLGYTF
TGTGCCAGCACCCCAGTGAGACAGGGGTCACTTGGCTACACCTTC
>TRBV25-1|NA|TRBD1|TRBJ1-6
CASSERQGYNSPLHF
TGTGCCAGCAGTGAGAGACAGGGGTATAATTCACCCCTCCACTTT
>TRBV4-3|NA|TRBD1|TRBJ2-3
CASSQERTGGIGTQYF
TGCGCCAGCAGCCAAGAAAGGACAGGGGGGATTGGTACGCAGTATTTT
>TRBV3-1/TRBV3-2|NA|TRBD2|TRBJ2-7
CASSQGMLAGGYEQYF
TGTGCCAGCAGCCAAGGAATGCTAGCGGGGGGCTACGAGCAGTACTTC
>TRBV2|few|TRBD1|TRBJ1-1
CASRDRARALNTEAFF
TGTGCCAGCCGGGACAGGGCACGAGCCTTGAACACTGAAGCTTTCTTT
>TRBV12-3/TRBV12-4|once|NA|TRBJ1-2
CASQFSGSGYTF
TGTGCCAGCCAGTTTTCGGGGAGTGGCTACACCTTC
>TRBV12-3/TRBV12-4|NA|NA|TRBJ1-5
CASRTAGEPQHF
TGTGCCAGCAGAACCGCGGGGGAGCCCCAGCATTTT
>TRBV28|NA|NA|TRBJ2-3
CANADPGTDTQYF
TGTGCCAACGCGGATCCCGGCACAGATACGCAGTATTTT
>TRBV7-9|NA|TRBD1|TRBJ1-1
CASIQQGSTEAFF
TGTGCCAGCATTCAACAGGGGAGTACTGAAGCTTTCTTT
>TRBV19|NA|NA|TRBJ2-1
CASSRGWRNEQFF
TGTGCCAGTAGTAGGGGTTGGAGGAATGAGCAGTTCTTC
>TRBV13|NA|NA|TRBJ2-6
CASSFRSGTGANVLTF
TGTGCCAGCAGTTTCCGGTCGGGAACTGGGGCCAACGTCCTGACTTTC
>TRBV7-2|NA|NA|TRBJ1-6
CASSLESGANSPLHF
TGTGCCAGCAGCTTAGAATCAGGGGCGAATTCACCCCTCCACTTT
>TRBV5-1|NA|NA|TRBJ2-7
CASSALVPRGEQYF
TGCGCCAGCAGCGCCTTAGTCCCTCGGGGCGAGCAGTACTTC
>TRBV4-2|NA|NA|TRBJ1-5
CASSQAVSNQPQHF
TGTGCCAGCAGCCAAGCAGTTAGCAATCAGCCCCAGCATTTT
>TRBV11-2|NA|TRBD1|TRBJ2-2
CASSQGQGELFF
TGTGCCAGCAGCCAGGGACAGGGGGAGCTGTTTTTT
>TRBV2|NA|NA|TRBJ1-4
CASTETQGHNEKLFF
TGTGCCAGCACTGAGACGCAGGGGCACAATGAAAAACTGTTTTTT
>TRBV3-1/TRBV3-2|NA|NA|TRBJ1-1
CASSPSGLMNTEAFF
TGTGCCAGCAGCCCCTCGGGACTCATGAACACTGAAGCTTTCTTT
>TRBV5-1|few|NA|TRBJ2-7
CASSPRGTASYEQYF
TGCGCCAGCAGCCCTCGCGGGACAGCCTCCTACGAGCAGTACTTC
>TRBV27|NA|NA|TRBJ2-7
CASSPRALLKSYEQYF
TGTGCCAGCAGTCCGAGGGCCCTACTGAAGTCCTACGAGCAGTACTTC
>TRBV7-2|NA|NA|TRBJ2-7
CASSFTGLREQYF
TGTGCCAGCAGCTTTACCGGACTGAGAGAGCAGTACTTC
>TRBV6-2/TRBV6-3|few|NA|TRBJ1-1
CASSSDRNTEAFF
TGTGCCAGCAGTTCCGACAGGAACACTGAAGCTTTCTTT
>TRBV7-2|NA|TRBD1|TRBJ2-3
CASSPNRGQPPPAQYF
TGTGCCAGCAGCCCGAACAGGGGGCAACCCCCTCCCGCGCAGTATTTT
>TRBV11-2|NA|TRBD2|TRBJ2-1
CASSLSSGGWNEQFF
TGTGCCAGCAGCTTATCCAGCGGGGGGTGGAATGAGCAGTTCTTC
>TRBV29-1|NA|TRBD1|TRBJ2-4
CSVEAWGTGGQSKNIQYF
TGCAGCGTTGAAGCATGGGGAACAGGGGGCCAATCCAAAAACATTCAGTACTTC